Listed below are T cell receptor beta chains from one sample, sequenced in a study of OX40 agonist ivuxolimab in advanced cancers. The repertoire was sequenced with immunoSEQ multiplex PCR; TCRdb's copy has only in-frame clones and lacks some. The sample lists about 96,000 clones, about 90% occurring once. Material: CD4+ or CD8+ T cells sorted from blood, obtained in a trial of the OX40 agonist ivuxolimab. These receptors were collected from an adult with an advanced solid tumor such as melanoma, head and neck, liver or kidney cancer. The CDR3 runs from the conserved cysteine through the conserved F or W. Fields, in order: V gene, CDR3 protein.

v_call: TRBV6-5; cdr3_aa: CASRLPGPHSPLHF
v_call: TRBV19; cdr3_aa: CASSMMGGQPQHF
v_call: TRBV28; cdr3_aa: CASSSGQGGYTIYF
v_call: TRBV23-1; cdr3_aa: CASSPPGGGSTGELFF
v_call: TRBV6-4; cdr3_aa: CASSDEAGAVLMDIQYF
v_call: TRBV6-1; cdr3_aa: CASSGWTGAHQPQHF
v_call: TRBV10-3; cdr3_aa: CAISSLSGSGTDTQYF
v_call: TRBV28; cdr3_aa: CASRKQGGAGNTIYF
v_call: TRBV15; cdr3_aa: CATSRDSVAGNTIYF
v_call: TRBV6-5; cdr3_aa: CASSSSGGFHTEAFF
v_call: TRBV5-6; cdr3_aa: CASSLSLTATNTGELFF
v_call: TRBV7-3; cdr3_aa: CASSQNGRTEAFF
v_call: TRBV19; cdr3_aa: CASSIGALGNEQFF
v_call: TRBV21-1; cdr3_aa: CAILGQGANQPQHF
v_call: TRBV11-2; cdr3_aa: CASSWTGRSGANVLTF
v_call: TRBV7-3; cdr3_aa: CASSIRGGTEAFF
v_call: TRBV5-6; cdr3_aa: CASTLVGGGYGYTF
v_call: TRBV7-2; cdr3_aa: CASSSAGDEADTQYF